This T cell receptor (beta chain) was retrieved from a study of T cells in women clearing cervical HPV infection. The CDR3 has 15 residues. Deletions cut 1 base from V and 4 bases from J, with 12 bases between. CDR1 is SGHTA, CDR2 FQGNSA, per germline. As for this clone: With the read ending 3 residues before the CDR3 end, the germline J gene is used to fill in that end.

The method was immunoSEQ multiplex PCR; TCRdb's version includes in-frame clones alone and lacks a portion of them. Its table lists some 20,000 clones. V and J are TRBV7-2 and TRBJ2-3; weak D call: TRBD2 (7 bases). Sequenced input: blood buffy coat. The clonotype comes from a woman aged 18 to 75 with a cervical HPV16 infection that either progressed to CIN3+ or cleared (not recorded which). The CDR3 protein is CASSLVGGLADTQYF. The covered CDR3 bases are TGTGCCAGCAGCTTAGTGGGGGGGCTCGCAGATACG. The full variable domain, its missing parts supplied by reference TRBV7-2 and TRBJ2-3, is GAGVSQSPSNKVTEKGKDVELRCDPISGHTALYWYRQSLGQGLEFLIYFQGNSAPDKSGLPSDRFSAERTGGSVSTLTIQRTQQEDSAVYLCASSLVGGLADTQYFGPGTRLTVL.